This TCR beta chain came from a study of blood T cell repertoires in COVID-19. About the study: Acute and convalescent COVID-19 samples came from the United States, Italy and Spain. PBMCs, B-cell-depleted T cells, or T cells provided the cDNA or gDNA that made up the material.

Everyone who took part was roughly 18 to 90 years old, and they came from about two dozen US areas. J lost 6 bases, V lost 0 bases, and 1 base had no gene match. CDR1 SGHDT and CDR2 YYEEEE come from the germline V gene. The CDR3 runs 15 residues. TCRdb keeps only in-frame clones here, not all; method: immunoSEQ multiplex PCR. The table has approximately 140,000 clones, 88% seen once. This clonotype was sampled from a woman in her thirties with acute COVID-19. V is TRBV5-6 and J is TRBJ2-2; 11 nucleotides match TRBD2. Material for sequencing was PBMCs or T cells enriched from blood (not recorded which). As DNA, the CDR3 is TGTGCCAGCAGCTTGGAACTAGCGGGAGCCGGGGAGCTGTTTTTT. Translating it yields CASSLELAGAGELFF.